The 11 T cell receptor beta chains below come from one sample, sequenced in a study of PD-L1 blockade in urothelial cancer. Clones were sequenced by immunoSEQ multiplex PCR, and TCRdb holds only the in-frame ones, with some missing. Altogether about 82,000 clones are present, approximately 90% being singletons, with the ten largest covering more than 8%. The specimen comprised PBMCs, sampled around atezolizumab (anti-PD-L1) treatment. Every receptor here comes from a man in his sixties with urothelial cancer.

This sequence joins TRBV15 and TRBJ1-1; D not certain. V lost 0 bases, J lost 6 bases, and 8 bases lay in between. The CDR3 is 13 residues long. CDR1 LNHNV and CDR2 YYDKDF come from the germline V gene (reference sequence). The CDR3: CATSRDRGAEAFF. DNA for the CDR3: TGTGCCACCAGCAGAGATCGCGGGGCTGAAGCTTTCTTT.

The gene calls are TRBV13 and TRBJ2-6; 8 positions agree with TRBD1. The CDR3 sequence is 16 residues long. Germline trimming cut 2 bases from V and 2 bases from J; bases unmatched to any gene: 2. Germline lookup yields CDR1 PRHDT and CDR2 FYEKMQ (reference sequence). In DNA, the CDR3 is TGTGCCAGCAGCTTACCACAGGGGGCTGGGGCCAACGTCCTGACTTTC. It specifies CASSLPQGAGANVLTF.

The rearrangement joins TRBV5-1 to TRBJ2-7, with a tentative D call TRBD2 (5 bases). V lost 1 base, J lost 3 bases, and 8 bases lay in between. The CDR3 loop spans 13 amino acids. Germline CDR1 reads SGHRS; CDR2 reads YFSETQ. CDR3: CASSLLGSYEQYF. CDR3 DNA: TGCGCCAGCAGCTTGTTAGGGAGCTACGAGCAGTACTTC.

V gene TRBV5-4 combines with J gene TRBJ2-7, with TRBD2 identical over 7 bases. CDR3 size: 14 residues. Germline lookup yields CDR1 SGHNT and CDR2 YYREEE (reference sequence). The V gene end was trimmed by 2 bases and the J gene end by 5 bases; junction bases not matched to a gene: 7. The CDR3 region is CASSFWEGAHEQYF. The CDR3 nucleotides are TGTGCCAGCAGCTTCTGGGAGGGAGCACACGAGCAGTACTTC.

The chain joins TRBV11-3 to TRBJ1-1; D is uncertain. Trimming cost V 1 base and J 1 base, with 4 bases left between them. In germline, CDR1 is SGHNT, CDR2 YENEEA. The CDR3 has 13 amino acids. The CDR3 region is CASSLAGNTEAFF. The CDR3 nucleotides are TGTGCCAGCAGCTTAGCGGGGAACACTGAAGCTTTCTTT.

CDR3 DNA sequence: TGTGCCAGCAGTCTCCACAGGGACAATGAGCAGTTCTTC. Its protein is CASSLHRDNEQFF. This sequence joins TRBV6-1 and TRBJ2-1; TRBD1 is a possible D gene (6 bases). Trimming pared 5 bases from V and 5 bases from J, leaving 10 bases between. Germline assignment: CDR1 MNHNS and CDR2 SASEGT. This CDR3 contains 13 residues.

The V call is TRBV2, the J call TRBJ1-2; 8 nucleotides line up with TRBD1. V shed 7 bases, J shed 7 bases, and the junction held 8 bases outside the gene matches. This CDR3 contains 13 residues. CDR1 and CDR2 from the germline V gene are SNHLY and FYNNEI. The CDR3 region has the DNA TGTGCCAGCAAAGAGCAGGGGGCTGGTGGCTACACCTTC. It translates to CASKEQGAGGYTF.

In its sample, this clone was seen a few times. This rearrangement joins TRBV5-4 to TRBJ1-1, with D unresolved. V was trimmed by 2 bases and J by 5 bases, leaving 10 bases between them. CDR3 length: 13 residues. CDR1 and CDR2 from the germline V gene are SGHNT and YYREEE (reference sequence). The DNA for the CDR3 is TGTGCCAGCAGCTTTCGGTCGGGGACTGAAGCTTTCTTT. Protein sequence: CASSFRSGTEAFF.

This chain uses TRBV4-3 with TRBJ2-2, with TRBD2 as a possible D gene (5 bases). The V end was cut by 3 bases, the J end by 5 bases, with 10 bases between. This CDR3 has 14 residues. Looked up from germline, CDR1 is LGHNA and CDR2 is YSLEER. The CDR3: CASSQEDGTGELFF. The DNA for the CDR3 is TGCGCCAGCAGCCAGGAGGACGGAACCGGGGAGCTGTTTTTT.

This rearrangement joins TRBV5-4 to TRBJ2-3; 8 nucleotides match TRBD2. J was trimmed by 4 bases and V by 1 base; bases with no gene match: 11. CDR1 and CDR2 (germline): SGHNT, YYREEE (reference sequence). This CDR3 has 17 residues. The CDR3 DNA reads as TGTGCCAGCAGCTTGTTAACGGGGGGGCCAAAGGCAGATACGCAGTATTTT. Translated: CASSLLTGGPKADTQYF.

The DNA for the CDR3 is TGTGCCAGCAGCGTAGGACAGGGGGCCGGGGAGCTGTTTTTT. Translated, it gives CASSVGQGAGELFF. V usage is TRBV9 and J usage is TRBJ2-2, with 9 bases lining up with TRBD1. V shed 0 bases, J shed 6 bases, and the junction held 0 bases outside the gene matches. This CDR3 is 14 amino acids long. CDR1 is SGDLS, CDR2 YYNGEE, per germline. The whole variable domain, filled in from reference TRBV9 and TRBJ2-2, reads DSGVTQTPKHLITATGQRVTLRCSPRSGDLSVYWYQQSLDQGLQFLIQYYNGEERAKGNILERFSAQQFPDLHSELNLSSLELGDSALYFCASSVGQGAGELFFGEGSRLTVL.